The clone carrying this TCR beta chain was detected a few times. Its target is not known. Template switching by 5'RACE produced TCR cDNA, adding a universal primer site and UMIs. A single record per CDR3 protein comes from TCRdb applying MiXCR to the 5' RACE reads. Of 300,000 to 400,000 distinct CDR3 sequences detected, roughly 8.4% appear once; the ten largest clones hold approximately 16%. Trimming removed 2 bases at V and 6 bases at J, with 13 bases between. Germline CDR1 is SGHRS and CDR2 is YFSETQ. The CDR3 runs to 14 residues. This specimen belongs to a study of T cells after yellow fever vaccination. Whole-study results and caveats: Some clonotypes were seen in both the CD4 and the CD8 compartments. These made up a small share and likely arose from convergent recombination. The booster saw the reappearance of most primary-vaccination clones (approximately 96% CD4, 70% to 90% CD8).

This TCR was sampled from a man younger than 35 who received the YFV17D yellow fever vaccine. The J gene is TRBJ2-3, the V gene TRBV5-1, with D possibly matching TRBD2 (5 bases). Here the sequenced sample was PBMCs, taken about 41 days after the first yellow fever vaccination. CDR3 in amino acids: CASSFQAVTDTQYF. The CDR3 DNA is TGCGCCAGCAGCTTCCAAGCGGTCACGGATACGCAGTATTTT.